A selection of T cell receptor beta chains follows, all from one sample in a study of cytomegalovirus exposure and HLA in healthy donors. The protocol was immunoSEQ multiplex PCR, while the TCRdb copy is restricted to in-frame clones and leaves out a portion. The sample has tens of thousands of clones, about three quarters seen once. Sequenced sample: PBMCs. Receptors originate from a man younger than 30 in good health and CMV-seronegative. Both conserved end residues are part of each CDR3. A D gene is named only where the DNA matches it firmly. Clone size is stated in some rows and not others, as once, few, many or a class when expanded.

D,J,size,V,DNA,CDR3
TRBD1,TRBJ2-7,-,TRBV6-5,TGTGCCAGCAGCATTCTACAGGGGAACGAGCAGTACTTC,CASSILQGNEQYF
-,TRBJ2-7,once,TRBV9,TGTGCCAGCAGCGTGGCAGGAAAGTCCTACGAGCAGTACTTC,CASSVAGKSYEQYF
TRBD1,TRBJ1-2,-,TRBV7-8,TGTGCCAGCAGCCCGGGGACAGGGGCTAACTATGGCTACACCTTC,CASSPGTGANYGYTF
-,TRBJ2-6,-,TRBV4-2,TGTGCCAGCAGCCAACAGGGCTTCTCTGGGGCCAACGTCCTGACTTTC,CASSQQGFSGANVLTF
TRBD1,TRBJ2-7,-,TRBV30,TGTGCCTGGAGTGTCGAGACAGGGTCCCACGAGCAGTACTTC,CAWSVETGSHEQYF
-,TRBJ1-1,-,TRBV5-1,TGCGCCAGCAGCTTAGGGGGAAACACTGAAGCTTTCTTT,CASSLGGNTEAFF
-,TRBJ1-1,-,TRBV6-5,TGTGCCAGCAGTTACGTACCGGTGAACACTGAAGCTTTCTTT,CASSYVPVNTEAFF
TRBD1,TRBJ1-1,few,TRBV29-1,TGCAGCGTAAAAATGGGACAGGGGGCGGAAGCTTTCTTT,CSVKMGQGAEAFF
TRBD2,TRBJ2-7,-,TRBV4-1,TGCGCCAGCAGTCTTTCTAGCGGGAGAATCTACGAGCAGTACTTC,CASSLSSGRIYEQYF
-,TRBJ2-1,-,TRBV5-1,TGCGCCAGCAGCCCCGGGACAAATTACAATGAGCAGTTCTTC,CASSPGTNYNEQFF
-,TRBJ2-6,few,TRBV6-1,TGTGCCAGCAGTGAAGGCCTTATATGGGGGCGTGGGGCCAACGTCCTGACTTTC,CASSEGLIWGRGANVLTF
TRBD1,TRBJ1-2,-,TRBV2,TGTGCCAGCAGTCCGGACAGGGGAGACAACTATGGCTACACCTTC,CASSPDRGDNYGYTF
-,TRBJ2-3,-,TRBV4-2,TGTGCCAGCAGCCCCCTACTAGAGTTGGGAGATACGCAGTATTTT,CASSPLLELGDTQYF
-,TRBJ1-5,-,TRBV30,TGTGCCTGGAGTGTACGGGTGGGGGGTCAGCCCCAGCATTTT,CAWSVRVGGQPQHF
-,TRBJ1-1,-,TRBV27,TGTGCCAGCAGTTGGCAGGGGAAGACCACTGAAGCTTTCTTT,CASSWQGKTTEAFF
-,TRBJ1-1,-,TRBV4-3,TGCGCCAGCAGCCAAGCGGGGAACACTGAAGCTTTCTTT,CASSQAGNTEAFF
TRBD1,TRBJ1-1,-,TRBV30,TGTGCCTGGGGACAGGTAGTGAACACTGAAGCTTTCTTT,CAWGQVVNTEAFF
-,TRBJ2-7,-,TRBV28,TGTGCCAGCAGCAGGGGAAGCTACGAGCAGTACTTC,CASSRGSYEQYF
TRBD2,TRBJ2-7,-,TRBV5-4,TGTGCCAGCAGCACAGGACTAGCGGGAGGGCCTTTCTCCTACGAGCAGTACTTC,CASSTGLAGGPFSYEQYF
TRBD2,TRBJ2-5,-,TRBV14,TGTGCCAGCAGCCGAGTAGCGGGAGTGGAGACCCAGTACTTC,CASSRVAGVETQYF
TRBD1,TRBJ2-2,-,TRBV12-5,TGTGCTAGTGGTCCGGACAGGGGCCCGAACACCGGGGAGCTGTTTTTT,CASGPDRGPNTGELFF
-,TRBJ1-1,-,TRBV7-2,TGTGCCAGCAAACATCCTAACACTGAAGCTTTCTTT,CASKHPNTEAFF
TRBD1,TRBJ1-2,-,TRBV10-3,TGTGCCATCAGCACAGGGGGTTCTAACTATGGCTACACCTTC,CAISTGGSNYGYTF
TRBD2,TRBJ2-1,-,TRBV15,TGTGCCACCAGTGACCTAGCGGGAGGGCGCAATGAGCAGTTCTTC,CATSDLAGGRNEQFF
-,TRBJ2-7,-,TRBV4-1,TGCGCCAGCAGCCAAGTACTAGCCTACGAGCAGTACTTC,CASSQVLAYEQYF
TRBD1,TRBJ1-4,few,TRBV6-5,TGTGCCAGCAGTACGACAGGGGCTAATGAAAAACTGTTTTTT,CASSTTGANEKLFF
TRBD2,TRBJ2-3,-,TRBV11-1,TGTGCCAGCAGCCGATTACTAGCGGGAGGGCCTACTAGCACAGATACGCAGTATTTT,CASSRLLAGGPTSTDTQYF
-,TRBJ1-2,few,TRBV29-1,TGCAGCGTTGAAACAGGCCACGAACGCTATGGCTACACCTTC,CSVETGHERYGYTF
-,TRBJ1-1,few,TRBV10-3,TGTGCCATCAGCAGGGCGGAGAACACTGAAGCTTTCTTT,CAISRAENTEAFF
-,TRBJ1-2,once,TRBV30,TGTGCCTGGAGTGTAGCCGGCTATGGCTACACCTTC,CAWSVAGYGYTF
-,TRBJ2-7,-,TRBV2,TGTGCCAGCAGGTTGACAGCCTCCTACGAGCAGTACTTC,CASRLTASYEQYF
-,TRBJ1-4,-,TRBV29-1,TGCAGCGTTCGGGACTCGGGTGGGGAAAAACTGTTTTTT,CSVRDSGGEKLFF
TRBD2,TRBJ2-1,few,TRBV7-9,TGTGCCAGCAGCACAGGACTAGCGGGAGTTTATCGGGAGTTCTTC,CASSTGLAGVYREFF
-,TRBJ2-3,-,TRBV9,TGTGCCAGCAGCGTAGAGGTGGCGGTTATGGATACGCAGTATTTT,CASSVEVAVMDTQYF
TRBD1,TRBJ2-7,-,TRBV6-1,TGTGCCAGCAGTGGTCAAGTTGGTTCGTTCAGGACAGGGGTCGAGCAGTACTTC,CASSGQVGSFRTGVEQYF
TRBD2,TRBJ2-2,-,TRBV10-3,TGTGCCATCAGCCTAGCGGGAGGGGCCGGGGAGCTGTTTTTT,CAISLAGGAGELFF
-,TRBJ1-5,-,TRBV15,TGTGCCACCAGCAGAGAATATACCGGGAGATTCAGCGATCAGCCCCAGCATTTT,CATSREYTGRFSDQPQHF
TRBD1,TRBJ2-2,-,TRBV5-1,TGCGCCAGCAGCTGGACAGGGGGAAGCACCGGGGAGCTGTTTTTT,CASSWTGGSTGELFF
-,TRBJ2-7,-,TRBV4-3,TGCGCCAGCAGCCCCGGACTGGGCTACGAGCAGTACTTC,CASSPGLGYEQYF
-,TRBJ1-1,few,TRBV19,TGTGCCACCTCAGGACAGCGGAACACTGAAGCTTTCTTT,CATSGQRNTEAFF
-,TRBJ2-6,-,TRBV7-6,TGTGCCAGCAGCCCTTCCGGGGCCAACGTCCTGACTTTC,CASSPSGANVLTF
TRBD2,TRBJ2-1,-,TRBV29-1,TGCAGCGTTAAAATAGCGGGAGGGAGCAATGAGCAGTTCTTC,CSVKIAGGSNEQFF
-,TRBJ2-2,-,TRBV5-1,TGCGCCAGCAGCTCCGAGGGCCCCGGGGAGCTGTTTTTT,CASSSEGPGELFF
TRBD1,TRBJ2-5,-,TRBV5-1,TGCGCCAGCAGGAAAGGACAGGGGGTGGATGAGACCCAGTACTTC,CASRKGQGVDETQYF
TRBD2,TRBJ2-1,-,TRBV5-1,TGCGCCAGCAGCCAACCGACTAGCGGGCCATACAATGAGCAGTTCTTC,CASSQPTSGPYNEQFF
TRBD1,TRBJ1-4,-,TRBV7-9,TGTGCCAGCAGCTTACGGGCAGGGGGCGTAGGGGATGAAAAACTGTTTTTT,CASSLRAGGVGDEKLFF
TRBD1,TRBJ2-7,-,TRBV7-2,TGTGCCAGCAGCTTACGGGGACAGAGATACGAGCAGTACTTC,CASSLRGQRYEQYF
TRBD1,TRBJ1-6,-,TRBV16,TGTGCCAGCAGCCAAGGACAGGGCTATAATTCACCCCTCCACTTT,CASSQGQGYNSPLHF
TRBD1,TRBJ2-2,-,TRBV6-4,TGTGCCAGCAAGGCAGGGGGCACCACCGGGGAGCTGTTTTTT,CASKAGGTTGELFF
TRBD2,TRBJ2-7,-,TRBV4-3,TGCGCCAGCAGCCAAGATCGGGTAGCGGGAGGGTTTGAGCAGTACTTC,CASSQDRVAGGFEQYF
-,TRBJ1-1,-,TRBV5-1,TGCGCCAGCAGCTTGGTGCAGGGCCCAACTGAAGCTTTCTTT,CASSLVQGPTEAFF
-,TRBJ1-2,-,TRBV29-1,-,CSVGPGANYGHTF
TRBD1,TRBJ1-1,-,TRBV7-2,TGTGCCAGCAGCTTAGTGGGACAGCCGAACACTGAAGCTTTCTTT,CASSLVGQPNTEAFF
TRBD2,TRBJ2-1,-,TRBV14,TGTGCCAGCAGCCAAGATTGGGGGGGTTTCTCCTACAATGAGCAGTTCTTC,CASSQDWGGFSYNEQFF